This TCR beta chain was identified in a study of T cell responses to AZD1222 COVID-19 vaccine. General study findings and limits: Only a handful of AZD1222 recipients, more than five in all, had baseline seropositivity.

The table came from immunoSEQ multiplex PCR; TCRdb's copy has only in-frame clones and leaves some out. Among about 94,000 clones listed, 85% were seen once. This clone came up once. What it recognizes is unknown. This CDR3 is built from 14 residues. V lost 1 base and J 6 bases, leaving 10 bases between the germline ends. The germline V gene has CDR1 LGHNA and CDR2 YSLEER. The sequence derives from an adult who received the AZD1222 COVID-19 vaccine. The chain joins TRBV4-3 to TRBJ1-5, with D tentatively TRBD1 (5 bases). The sample consisted of peripheral blood, taken 28 days after the second AZD1222 dose. The CDR3 DNA follows: TGCGCCAGCAGCCAAGGGGGGTACGGTCAGCCCCAGCATTTT. Residues: CASSQGGYGQPQHF.